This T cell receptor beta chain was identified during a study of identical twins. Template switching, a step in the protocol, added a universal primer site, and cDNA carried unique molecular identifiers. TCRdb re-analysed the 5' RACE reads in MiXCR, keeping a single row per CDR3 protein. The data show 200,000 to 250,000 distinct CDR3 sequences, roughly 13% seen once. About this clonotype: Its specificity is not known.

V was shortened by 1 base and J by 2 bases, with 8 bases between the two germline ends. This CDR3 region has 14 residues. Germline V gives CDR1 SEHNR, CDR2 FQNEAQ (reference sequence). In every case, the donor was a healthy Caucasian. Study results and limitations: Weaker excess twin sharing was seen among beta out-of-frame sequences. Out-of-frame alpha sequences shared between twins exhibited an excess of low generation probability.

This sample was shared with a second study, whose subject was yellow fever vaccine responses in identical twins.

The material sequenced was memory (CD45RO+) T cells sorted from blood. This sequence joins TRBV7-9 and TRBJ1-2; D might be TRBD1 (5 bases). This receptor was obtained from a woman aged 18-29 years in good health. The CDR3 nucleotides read TGTGCCAGCAGCTTAGGACAGCTAAACTATGGCTACACCTTC. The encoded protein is CASSLGQLNYGYTF.